One sample yielded the 15 T cell receptor beta chains listed below, sequenced in a study of blood T cells in healthy people across ages. Primers used in a second PCR of roughly 6 to 12 cycles were a sample-barcoded 5' primer and a J-beta primer mix. TCRdb used MiXCR to reprocess the 5' RACE reads, holding one entry per CDR3 protein. The table records 750,000 to 950,000 distinct CDR3 sequences, around 25% of them present only once. The sample was also linked to a second study, of T cells of mothers and their children.

Material: blood. These receptors all stem from a boy younger than 18 in good health.

This clonotype was detected many times. The J gene is TRBJ2-5, the V gene TRBV11-1; the match to TRBD2 covers 9 bases. CDR3 length: 14 residues. Germline V gene lookup returns CDR1 SGHAT and CDR2 FQDESV (reference sequence). Germline trimming cut 5 bases from V and 3 bases from J; bases unmatched to any gene: 4. The CDR3 region is CASSPGTSKETQYF. CDR3 nucleotide sequence: TGTGCCAGCAGCCCTGGGACTAGCAAAGAGACCCAGTACTTC. The whole variable domain, remainder taken from reference TRBV11-1 and TRBJ2-5, is EAEVAQSPRYKITEKSQAVAFWCDPISGHATLYWYRQILGQGPELLVQFQDESVVDDSQLPKDRFSAERLKGVDSTLKIQPAELGDSAMYLCASSPGTSKETQYFGPGTRLLVL.

This clonotype was seen a handful of times. This chain links TRBV5-1 with TRBJ2-2; D is possibly TRBD1 (8 bases). Looked up from germline, CDR1 is SGHRS and CDR2 is YFSETQ. This CDR3 is built from 15 residues. The V end lost 4 bases, the J end lost 4 bases, and 14 bases lay between the germline ends. CDR3 nucleotides: TGCGCCAGCAGCCAGGACAGGGAGGGCACCGGGGAGCTGTTTTTT. Protein sequence: CASSQDREGTGELFF.

The V and J genes are TRBV18 and TRBJ2-1, with D possibly called TRBD1 or TRBD2 (7 bases each). Germline values: CDR1 KGHSH, CDR2 LQKENI. V dropped 0 bases and J dropped 10 bases, with 16 bases sitting between them. The CDR3 is 15 residues long. CDR3 sequence: CASSPPATSRGEQFF. In nucleotides, the CDR3 is TGTGCCAGCTCACCACCGGCGACTAGCAGGGGGGAGCAGTTCTTC.

In this sample, this clonotype turned up a few times. V gene TRBV21-1 combines with J gene TRBJ2-7; TRBD1 reflects the table's D call only, with no check against the DNA. TRBV21-1 is a pseudogene locus. The CDR3 length is 14 residues. CDR3 region: CASSRTRQTYEQYF. The CDR3 DNA reads as TGTGCCAGCAGCAGAACCAGACAGACCTACGAGCAGTACTTC.

A few counts support this clonotype. V gene TRBV12-3 or TRBV12-4 combines with J gene TRBJ2-7; D is possibly TRBD2 (6 bases). The CDR3 is 13 residues long. V was shortened by 3 bases and J by 3 bases, with 9 bases between the two germline ends. CDR3 amino acids: CASSFGGNYEQYF. In nucleotides, the CDR3 is TGTGCCAGCAGTTTTGGGGGGAACTACGAGCAGTACTTC.

This clonotype was seen more than once but under ten times. This chain connects TRBV5-1 to TRBJ2-5; 8 bases match TRBD1. TRBJ2-1 explains the end of the DNA better; the J call may be wrong. CDR1 and CDR2 (germline): SGHRS, YFSETQ. The CDR3 runs to 16 residues. The CDR3: CASSLKRDRPGGEQFF. CDR3 DNA: TGCGCCAGCAGCTTGAAGAGGGACAGGCCCGGCGGTGAGCAGTTCTTC.

The chain links TRBV5-1 to TRBJ2-5; 7 nucleotides align to TRBD1. The V and J ends lost 4 bases and 5 bases, in that order; junction bases with no gene match: 8. Per the germline V gene, CDR1 is SGHRS and CDR2 is YFSETQ. The CDR3 is 14 residues long. In DNA, the CDR3 is TGCGCCAGCAGCCTAGGGACAGTGGAGGAGACCCAGTACTTC. Amino acids: CASSLGTVEETQYF.

A few counts support this clonotype. V and J are TRBV3-1 and TRBJ2-7, with TRBD2 identical over 9 bases. CDR1 is LGHDT and CDR2 is YNNKEL in the germline V gene (reference sequence). The CDR3 has 16 residues. J was trimmed by 3 bases and V by 0 bases; bases with no gene match: 6. The CDR3 DNA is TGTGCCAGCAGCCAAGATATGCTAGCGGGAAACTACGAGCAGTACTTC. This codes for CASSQDMLAGNYEQYF.

Worth noting for this clonotype: The germline gene is not matched at one end of the junction; a read error may be the cause. The rearrangement joins TRBV18 to TRBJ2-5; TRBD1 or TRBD2 may be the D gene (5 bases each). The CDR3 covers 14 residues. CDR1 KGHSH and CDR2 LQKENI come from the germline V gene. CDR3 DNA: TGTGCCTGCTCAGAGGGGTTGGCACAAGAGACCCAGTACTTC. This sequence encodes CACSEGLAQETQYF.

This clonotype appeared a few times. The genes are TRBV7-9 and TRBJ2-7, with TRBD2 matching over 12 bases. The CDR3 sequence is 16 residues long. Trimming took 5 bases from V and 1 from J; bases not matched to a gene: 6. Germline values: CDR1 SEHNR, CDR2 FQNEAQ (reference sequence). The CDR3 DNA reads as TGTGCCAGCAGCCGCCTCGGACTAGCGGGGTCCTACGAGCAGTACTTC. Encoded protein: CASSRLGLAGSYEQYF. The entire variable domain, with the rest obtained from reference TRBV7-9 and TRBJ2-7, is as follows: DTGVSQNPRHKITKRGQNVTFRCDPISEHNRLYWYRQTLGQGPEFLTYFQNEAQLEKSRLLSDRFSAERPKGSFSTLEIQRTEQGDSAMYLCASSRLGLAGSYEQYFGPGTRLTVT.

The chain carries TRBV5-1 and TRBJ2-1; TRBD1 matches at 7 bases. This CDR3 is 14 amino acids long. V shed 4 bases, J shed 8 bases, and the junction held 9 bases outside the gene matches. Looked up from germline, CDR1 is SGHRS and CDR2 is YFSETQ. The CDR3 loop reads CASSALTGSYEQFF. CDR3 nucleotides: TGCGCCAGCAGCGCCTTGACAGGGAGCTATGAGCAGTTCTTC.

This clonotype came up once. The genes are TRBV12-3 or TRBV12-4 and TRBJ2-4; 7 bases align to TRBD1. V trimming: 6 bases; J trimming: 3 bases; junction bases outside the gene matches: 8. The CDR3 runs 15 residues. This CDR3 reads CASRGTAPFKNIQYF. DNA of the CDR3: TGTGCCAGCAGGGGGACAGCTCCTTTCAAAAACATTCAGTACTTC.

This clonotype was seen a handful of times. This chain connects TRBV4-1 to TRBJ2-5; D unresolved. Germline loops: CDR1 MGHRA, CDR2 YSYEKL. This CDR3 is built from 12 residues. Trimming left V 0 bases short and J 9 bases short, with 8 bases between. The CDR3 DNA sequence: TGCGCCAGCAGCCAAGATGGCAAAGCCCAGTACTTC. Translation: CASSQDGKAQYF.

This chain uses TRBV7-9 with TRBJ2-1, with 8 bases identical to TRBD2. Per the germline V gene, CDR1 is SEHNR and CDR2 is FQNEAQ (reference sequence). This CDR3 comprises 18 residues. V was pared by 1 base and J by 1 base, with 9 bases of the junction left unmatched. DNA for the CDR3: TGTGCCAGCAGCTTAGTAGTCGGAGGACTAGCTTCCTACAATGAGCAGTTCTTC. It yields the protein CASSLVVGGLASYNEQFF.

The genes are TRBV6-5 and TRBJ1-2; D ambiguous. Trimming took 0 bases from V and 1 from J, leaving 6 bases between them. Germline V gene sequence: CDR1 MNHEY, CDR2 SVGAGI. This CDR3 comprises 14 residues. The DNA of the CDR3 is TGTGCCAGCAGTTACTCGGGCAGTAACTATGGCTACACCTTC. Amino acids: CASSYSGSNYGYTF.